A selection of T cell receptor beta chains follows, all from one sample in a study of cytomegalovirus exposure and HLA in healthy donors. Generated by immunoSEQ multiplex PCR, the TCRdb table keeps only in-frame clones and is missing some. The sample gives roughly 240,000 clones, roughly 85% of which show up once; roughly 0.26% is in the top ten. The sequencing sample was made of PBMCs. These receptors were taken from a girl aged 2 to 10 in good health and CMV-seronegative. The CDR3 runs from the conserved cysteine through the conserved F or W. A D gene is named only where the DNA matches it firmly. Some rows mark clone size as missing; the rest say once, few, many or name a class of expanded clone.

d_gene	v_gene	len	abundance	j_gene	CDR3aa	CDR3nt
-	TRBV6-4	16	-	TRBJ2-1	CASSTGTTSSYNEQFF	TGTGCCAGTTCGACGGGGACAACGAGCTCCTACAATGAGCAGTTCTTC
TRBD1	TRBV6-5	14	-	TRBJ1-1	CASSSGTGFAEAFF	TGTGCCAGCAGTTCCGGGACAGGGTTCGCTGAAGCTTTCTTT
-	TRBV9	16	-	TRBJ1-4	CASSVEAGLVYEKLFF	TGTGCCAGCAGCGTAGAGGCGGGGTTGGTTTATGAAAAACTGTTTTTT
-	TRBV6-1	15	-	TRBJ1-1	CASSQSRDMDTEAFF	TGTGCCAGCAGTCAGAGCAGGGATATGGACACTGAAGCTTTCTTT
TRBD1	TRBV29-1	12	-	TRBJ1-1	CSTGQANTEAFF	TGCAGCACTGGACAGGCGAACACTGAAGCTTTCTTT
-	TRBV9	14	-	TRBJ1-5	CASSPLPSNQPQHF	TGTGCCAGCAGCCCCCTTCCGAGCAATCAGCCCCAGCATTTT
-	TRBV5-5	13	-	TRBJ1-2	CASSLDRAYGYTF	TGTGCCAGCAGCTTGGACAGGGCCTATGGCTACACCTTC
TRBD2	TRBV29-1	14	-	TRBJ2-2	CSVGGSGRYGELFF	TGCAGCGTTGGTGGTAGCGGGAGGTACGGGGAGCTGTTTTTT
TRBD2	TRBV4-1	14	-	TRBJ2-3	CASSQARGGDTQYF	TGCGCCAGCAGCCAGGCCCGGGGGGGCGATACGCAGTATTTT
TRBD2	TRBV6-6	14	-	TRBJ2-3	CASSTGTSGGGQYF	TGTGCCAGCAGTACCGGGACTAGCGGGGGGGGGCAGTATTTT
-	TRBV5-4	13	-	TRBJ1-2	CASRTRDYRGYTF	TGTGCCAGCAGGACTCGGGACTACCGTGGCTACACCTTC
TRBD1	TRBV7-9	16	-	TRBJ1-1	CASSLGGDRAVTEAFF	TGTGCCAGCAGCTTAGGGGGGGACAGGGCAGTTACTGAAGCTTTCTTT
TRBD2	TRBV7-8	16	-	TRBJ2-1	CASSLPLAGGHDEQFF	TGTGCCAGCAGCCTCCCCCTAGCGGGAGGGCACGATGAGCAGTTCTTC
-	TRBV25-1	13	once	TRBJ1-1	CAGSVTVNTEAFF	TGTGCCGGCAGTGTGACAGTTAACACTGAAGCTTTCTTT
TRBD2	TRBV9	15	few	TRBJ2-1	CASSTLAGGYNEQFF	TGTGCCAGCAGCACTCTAGCGGGGGGATACAATGAGCAGTTCTTC
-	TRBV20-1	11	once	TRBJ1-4	CSARGGEKLFF	TGCAGTGCTAGGGGGGGTGAAAAACTGTTTTTT
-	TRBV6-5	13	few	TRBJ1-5	CASSARGNQPQHF	TGTGCCAGCAGTGCAAGGGGGAATCAGCCCCAGCATTTT
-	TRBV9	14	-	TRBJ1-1	CASSGIQGNTEAFF	TGTGCCAGCAGCGGAATACAGGGAAACACTGAAGCTTTCTTT
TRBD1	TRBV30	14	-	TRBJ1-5	CAWSPGQGPQPQHF	TGTGCCTGGAGCCCGGGACAGGGTCCTCAGCCCCAGCATTTT
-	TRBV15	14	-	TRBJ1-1	CATSRDIRDTEAFF	TGTGCCACCAGCAGAGACATCAGGGACACTGAAGCTTTCTTT
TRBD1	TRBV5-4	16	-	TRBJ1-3	CASSRMDRGRVDTIYF	TGTGCCAGCAGCCGAATGGACAGGGGGCGCGTAGACACCATATATTTT
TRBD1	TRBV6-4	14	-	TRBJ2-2	CASSGQGNTGELFF	TGTGCCAGCAGCGGACAGGGTAACACCGGGGAGCTGTTTTTT
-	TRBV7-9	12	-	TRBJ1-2	CALSGGAYGYTF	TGTGCCCTATCCGGAGGGGCCTATGGCTACACCTTC
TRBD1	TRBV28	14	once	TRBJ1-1	CASSEGTARTEAFF	TGTGCCAGCAGTGAAGGGACAGCGAGGACTGAAGCTTTCTTT
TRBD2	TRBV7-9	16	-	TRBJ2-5	CAILKILAGVRETQYF	TGTGCCATCTTAAAAATTCTAGCGGGAGTTAGGGAGACCCAGTACTTC
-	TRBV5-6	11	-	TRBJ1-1	CASSGQFEAFF	TGTGCCAGCAGCGGACAGTTTGAAGCTTTCTTT
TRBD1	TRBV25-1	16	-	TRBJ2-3	CASSESGQGRADTQYF	TGTGCCAGCAGTGAATCGGGACAGGGGAGGGCAGATACGCAGTATTTT
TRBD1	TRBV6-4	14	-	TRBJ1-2	CASSDPGQGGGYTF	TGTGCCAGCAGTGATCCCGGACAGGGAGGCGGCTACACCTTC
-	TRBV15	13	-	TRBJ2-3	CATGTGMADTQYF	TGTGCCACGGGCACAGGGATGGCAGATACGCAGTATTTT
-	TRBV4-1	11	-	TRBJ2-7	CASSRGEEQYF	TGCGCCAGCAGCAGGGGTGAAGAGCAGTACTTC
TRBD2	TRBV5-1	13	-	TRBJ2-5	CASSLGGGETQYF	TGCGCCAGCAGCTTGGGGGGGGGAGAGACCCAGTACTTC
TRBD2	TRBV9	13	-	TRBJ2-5	CASSAIAGGRQYF	TGTGCCAGCAGCGCAATAGCGGGGGGGCGTCAGTACTTC
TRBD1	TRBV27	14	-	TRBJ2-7	CASRRTGSTYEQYF	TGTGCCAGCAGAAGGACAGGGTCCACCTACGAGCAGTACTTC
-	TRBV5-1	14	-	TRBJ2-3	CASSGPAEGDTQYF	TGCGCCAGCAGCGGTCCGGCGGAGGGAGATACGCAGTATTTT
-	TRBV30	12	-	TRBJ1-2	CAWGDNLYGYTF	TGTGCCTGGGGGGACAATCTTTATGGCTACACCTTC
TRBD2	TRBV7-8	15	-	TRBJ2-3	CASSADSGDTDTQYF	TGTGCCAGCAGCGCCGATAGCGGGGACACAGATACGCAGTATTTT
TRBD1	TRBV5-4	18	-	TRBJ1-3	CASSHLGQGVIKGNTIYF	TGTGCCAGCAGCCACCTGGGACAGGGAGTGATTAAAGGAAACACCATATATTTT
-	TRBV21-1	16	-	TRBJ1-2	CASSKGGGQGANGYTF	TGTGCCAGCAGCAAAGGGGGTGGACAGGGGGCGAATGGCTACACCTTC
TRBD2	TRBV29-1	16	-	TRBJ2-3	CSVAPTGGSVTDTQYF	TGCAGCGTGGCCCCGACCGGCGGGAGTGTTACAGATACGCAGTATTTT
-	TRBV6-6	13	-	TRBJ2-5	CASSPESSGTQYF	TGTGCCAGCAGCCCCGAGTCCTCAGGGACCCAGTACTTC
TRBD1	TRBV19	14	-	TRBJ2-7	CASSFGTGSYEQYF	TGTGCCAGTAGTTTTGGGACAGGGAGCTACGAGCAGTACTTC
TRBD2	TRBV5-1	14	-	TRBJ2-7	CASSFRDYSYEQYF	TGCGCCAGCAGCTTCCGGGACTATTCCTACGAGCAGTACTTC
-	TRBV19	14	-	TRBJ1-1	CASSHPGGGTEAFF	TGTGCCAGTTCCCACCCGGGAGGGGGAACTGAAGCTTTCTTT
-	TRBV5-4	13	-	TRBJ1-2	CASSLAAVYGYTF	TGTGCCAGCAGCCTAGCGGCAGTTTATGGCTACACCTTC
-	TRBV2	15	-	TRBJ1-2	CASATLGGTNYGYTF	TGTGCCAGTGCCACTCTCGGGGGGACCAACTATGGCTACACCTTC